This TCR beta chain comes out of a study of blood T cell repertoires in COVID-19. TCRdb keeps only in-frame clones here, not all; method: immunoSEQ multiplex PCR. Here the sample spans around 300,000 clones, 75% to 90% being singletons. From germline, CDR1 is MNHEY and CDR2 SMNVEV (reference sequence). The CDR3 consists of 15 residues. The V gene end was trimmed by 4 bases and the J gene end by 1 base; junction bases not matched to a gene: 5. The sequence derives from a young man who had recovered from COVID-19. Sequenced: PBMCs or T cells enriched from blood (not recorded which). The rearrangement links TRBV27 to TRBJ2-5, with 8 bases identical to TRBD2. This CDR3 reads CASSSGTRSQETQYF. The CDR3 bases are TGTGCCAGCAGTTCCGGGACTAGAAGCCAAGAGACCCAGTACTTC.